This T cell receptor (beta chain) is from a study of radiotherapy plus CTLA-4 blockade in lung cancer. Germline CDR1 and CDR2: MGHRA and YSYEKL. V was pared by 0 bases and J by 6 bases, with 10 bases of the junction left unmatched. The length of the CDR3 is 17 residues. The repertoire was sequenced with immunoSEQ multiplex PCR; TCRdb's copy has only in-frame clones and lacks some. The sample lists 43,000 or so clones; roughly 73% were seen once. The genes are TRBV4-1 and TRBJ2-7; 11 nucleotides line up with TRBD2. The TCR comes from a human donor with non-small cell lung cancer who had a complete response to radiotherapy plus ipilimumab. The material was peripheral blood, obtained from a patient treated with radiotherapy plus ipilimumab. CDR3 sequence: CASSQDQLAGVFREQYF. The CDR3 DNA reads as TGCGCCAGCAGCCAAGATCAACTAGCGGGAGTCTTCCGCGAGCAGTACTTC.